The 25 T cell receptor beta chains below were found in one sample sequenced in a study of T cells in localized non-small cell lung cancer. Repertoires were generated with immunoSEQ multiplex PCR, while TCRdb's copy carries only in-frame clones and drops some. The sample holds about 62,000 clones, roughly 81% seen once. The sample in question was PBMCs, obtained before any cancer treatment. These receptors were collected from a man aged 40 to 70 with stage II lung adenocarcinoma.

This chain joins TRBV5-1 and TRBJ2-6; 7 bases fit TRBD2. The CDR3 covers 16 residues. V shed 0 bases, J shed 2 bases, and the junction held 2 bases outside the gene matches. CDR1 SGHRS and CDR2 YFSETQ come from the germline V gene. The CDR3 region has the DNA TGCGCCAGCAGCTTGGCTGGGGGGGCTGGGGCCAACGTCCTGACTTTC. It encodes CASSLAGGAGANVLTF. Full variable domain (missing parts from reference TRBV5-1 and TRBJ2-6): KAGVTQTPRYLIKTRGQQVTLSCSPISGHRSVSWYQQTPGQGLQFLFEYFSETQRNKGNFPGRFSGRQFSNSRSEMNVSTLELGDSALYLCASSLAGGAGANVLTFGAGSRLTVL.

The chain joins TRBV11-1 to TRBJ2-7; D not certain. Trimming cost V 0 bases and J 1 base, with 10 bases left between them. Germline V gene data show CDR1 as SGHAT and CDR2 as FQDESV (reference sequence). The CDR3 extends over 15 amino acids. CDR3 in DNA: TGTGCCAGCAGCTTAGCGAAACTGCCGTCCTACGAGCAGTACTTC. Its translation is CASSLAKLPSYEQYF.

The J gene is TRBJ2-1, the V gene TRBV9; the match to TRBD2 covers 13 bases. With V trimmed by 0 bases and J by 7 bases, 7 bases remained unmatched. Germline CDR1 reads SGDLS; CDR2 reads YYNGEE. This CDR3 is built from 17 residues. For the CDR3, the DNA is TGTGCCAGCAGCGTAGGGACCACTAGCGGGAGGGGGAATGAGCAGTTCTTC. It translates to CASSVGTTSGRGNEQFF.

The CDR3 sequence is CASSSAGNNEQFF. CDR3 nucleotides: TGTGCCAGCAGCTCCGCAGGGAACAATGAGCAGTTCTTC. The J gene is TRBJ2-1, the V gene TRBV7-3, with TRBD1 as a possible D gene (5 bases). Germline V lookup: CDR1 SGHTA, CDR2 FQGTGA. The CDR3 totals 13 residues. V was clipped by 4 bases and J by 5 bases, with 9 bases between them.

The chain employs TRBV19 and TRBJ2-1; 9 bases agree with TRBD2. V gave up 5 bases and J gave up 4 bases; unmatched junction bases: 15. The CDR3 is made up of 18 amino acids. Germline lookup yields CDR1 LNHDA and CDR2 SQIVND (reference sequence). The CDR3 region is CASSFLGLAGTLYNEQFF. DNA for the CDR3: TGTGCCAGTAGTTTCCTTGGGCTAGCGGGAACCCTTTACAATGAGCAGTTCTTC.

This clone has just one count. Written as DNA, the CDR3 is TGCGCCAGCGGGACAGGGGGCTCAACAGATACGCAGTATTTT. Its translation: CASGTGGSTDTQYF. The chain links TRBV10-1 to TRBJ2-3; 12 bases are a match to TRBD1. This CDR3 has 14 residues. The J segment lost 3 bases and the V segment lost 8 bases, leaving 3 bases of the junction unmatched. Germline CDR1 is WNHNN and CDR2 is SYGVQD (reference sequence).

The chain is built from TRBV23-1 and TRBJ2-6; TRBD1 agrees at 10 bases. TRBV23-1 has ORF status, its function being uncertain. V was pared by 0 bases and J by 0 bases, with 5 bases of the junction left unmatched. CDR3 size: 19 residues. In DNA, the CDR3 is TGCGCCAGCAGTCAATCGGGGACAGGGGACCTCTCTGGGGCCAACGTCCTGACTTTC. It is translated as CASSQSGTGDLSGANVLTF.

This chain's CDR3 is CASRGKTNTEAFF. DNA of the CDR3: TGTGCCAGCAGGGGGAAAACTAACACTGAAGCTTTCTTT. The gene calls are TRBV6-5 and TRBJ1-1; D not resolved. Germline loops: CDR1 MNHEY, CDR2 SVGAGI. The CDR3 length is 13 residues. The germline V and J ends were trimmed by 6 bases and 2 bases, with 10 bases remaining between them.

The chain couples TRBV6-1 to TRBJ1-4; the match to TRBD1 covers 7 bases. The germline gives CDR1 MNHNS, CDR2 SASEGT. Trimming at V came to 4 bases and at J to 0 bases, leaving 2 bases not matched to a gene. The CDR3 covers 15 residues. CDR3 sequence: CASSGQGPTNEKLFF. The CDR3 DNA is TGTGCCAGCAGTGGACAGGGTCCAACTAATGAAAAACTGTTTTTT.

V usage is TRBV11-1 and J usage is TRBJ2-2; TRBD2 agrees at 11 bases. Trimming removed 7 bases from V and 6 bases from J; junction bases left unmatched: 10. Germline CDR1 and CDR2: SGHAT and FQDESV (reference sequence). The CDR3 has 16 residues. The CDR3 DNA is TGTGCCAGCACCGAATCTAGCGGGAGGTTCGCCGGGGAGCTGTTTTTT. This codes for CASTESSGRFAGELFF.

This chain uses TRBV4-3 with TRBJ2-3, with D possibly matching TRBD2 (6 bases). V lost 1 base and J lost 2, with 10 bases in between. This CDR3 contains 15 residues. Germline V CDR1 and CDR2: LGHNA, YSLEER. Here the CDR3 reads CASSQAAGNTDTQYF. CDR3 DNA sequence: TGCGCCAGCAGCCAAGCCGCGGGGAACACAGATACGCAGTATTTT.

The chain employs TRBV29-1 and TRBJ2-7, with unresolved D. In germline, CDR1 is SQVTM, CDR2 ANQGSEA. V gave up 0 bases and J gave up 3 bases, with 12 bases separating them. This CDR3 has 14 amino acids. This CDR3 is CSVEDRGVIYEQYF. CDR3 DNA sequence: TGCAGCGTTGAAGATCGCGGTGTGATCTACGAGCAGTACTTC.

This chain links TRBV7-9 with TRBJ2-7, with 11 bases that match TRBD2. The trim removed 3 bases at V and 2 bases at J, leaving 3 bases unmatched. Germline loops: CDR1 SEHNR, CDR2 FQNEAQ (reference sequence). The CDR3 totals 15 residues. The DNA of the CDR3 is TGTGCCAGCAGCTTCGGACTAGCGGGTACCTACGAGCAGTACTTC. Protein product: CASSFGLAGTYEQYF.

The chain couples TRBV10-1 to TRBJ2-1; TRBD2 is a possible D gene (7 bases). The germline gives CDR1 WNHNN, CDR2 SYGVQD (reference sequence). Trimming cost V 4 bases and J 6 bases, with 16 bases left between them. There are 15 residues in the CDR3. CDR3: CASSGIGQRGNEQFF. The CDR3 bases are TGCGCCAGCAGTGGGATCGGACAGCGGGGCAATGAGCAGTTCTTC.

This rearrangement joins TRBV5-1 to TRBJ2-1; perhaps TRBD1 as D (6 bases). Germline V gives CDR1 SGHRS, CDR2 YFSETQ. Trimming stripped 0 bases from V and 4 bases from J, with 8 bases between. The CDR3 has 14 residues. CDR3 sequence (DNA): TGCGCCAGCAGCTTGGCAGGGGATTACAATGAGCAGTTCTTC. Translating gives CASSLAGDYNEQFF.

This clone was detected only a few times. V is TRBV10-3 and J is TRBJ1-5; D is ambiguous. V gave up 0 bases and J gave up 4 bases, with 10 bases separating them. The CDR3 consists of 15 residues. CDR1 is ENHRY, CDR2 SYGVKD, per germline. CDR3 bases: TGTGCCATCAGTGAGTCGATACGGCTGAATCAGCCCCAGCATTTT. Protein sequence: CAISESIRLNQPQHF.

The table lists this clone with a few counts. J is TRBJ1-3 and V is TRBV19; no definite D call. CDR3 length: 14 residues. The V and J ends lost 4 bases and 0 bases respectively, with 7 bases between them. CDR1 LNHDA and CDR2 SQIVND come from the germline V gene (reference sequence). The CDR3 sequence is CASSNRHSGNTIYF. The CDR3 nucleotides are TGTGCCAGTAGTAATCGTCACTCTGGAAACACCATATATTTT.

This chain joins TRBV9 and TRBJ1-2; D gene unclear. Germline V gene lookup returns CDR1 SGDLS and CDR2 YYNGEE. This CDR3 region has 13 residues. The V and J ends lost 0 bases and 3 bases respectively, with 6 bases between them. CDR3 DNA sequence: TGTGCCAGCAGCGTAGAAGGGTACTATGGCTACACCTTC. Residues: CASSVEGYYGYTF. Full variable domain (missing parts from reference TRBV9 and TRBJ1-2): DSGVTQTPKHLITATGQRVTLRCSPRSGDLSVYWYQQSLDQGLQFLIQYYNGEERAKGNILERFSAQQFPDLHSELNLSSLELGDSALYFCASSVEGYYGYTFGSGTRLTVV.

In its sample, this clone was seen once. Relative to the germline gene, one junction end is altered; a read error may explain this. This chain uses TRBV4-1 with TRBJ1-2; tentatively, D is TRBD1 (5 bases). The CDR3 consists of 16 residues. Germline V gene lookup returns CDR1 MGHRA and CDR2 YSYEKL. CDR3 in amino acids: CASSQVATASNYGYTF. The CDR3 bases are TGCGCCAGCAGTCAAGTGGCGACAGCTTCTAACTATGGCTACACCTTC.

V is TRBV6-6 and J is TRBJ2-4; 7 nucleotides line up with TRBD2. The CDR3 sequence is 15 residues long. Germline V lookup: CDR1 MNHNY, CDR2 SVGAGI (reference sequence). V dropped 1 base and J dropped 7; count of bases not matched to a gene: 7. In nucleotides, the CDR3 is TGTGCCAGCAGTTACTTGGGGGAGGGTGGGAACATTCAGTACTTC. As protein: CASSYLGEGGNIQYF.

The V and J genes are TRBV2 and TRBJ2-7; TRBD1 aligns across 12 bases. This CDR3 has 14 amino acids. Per the germline V gene, CDR1 is SNHLY and CDR2 is FYNNEI. J lost 7 bases, V lost 5 bases, and 6 bases had no gene match. The CDR3: CASSWDRGLKEQYF. The CDR3 DNA reads TGTGCCAGCAGTTGGGACAGGGGGCTGAAAGAGCAGTACTTC.

This rearrangement joins TRBV5-1 to TRBJ2-1; TRBD1 agrees at 12 bases. From germline, CDR1 is SGHRS and CDR2 YFSETQ. The CDR3 is 15 amino acids. With V trimmed by 3 bases and J by 6 bases, 4 bases remained unmatched. CDR3 coding DNA: TGCGCCAGCAGCTCGGGACAGGGGGCCTCCAATGAGCAGTTCTTC. Translation gives CASSSGQGASNEQFF.

The V and J genes are TRBV10-2 and TRBJ2-7, with TRBD2 matching over 7 bases. V dropped 8 bases and J dropped 4; count of bases not matched to a gene: 8. Germline values: CDR1 WSHSY, CDR2 SAAADI. The CDR3 runs to 13 residues. The CDR3 DNA reads TGCGCCAGCCGCTCGGGAGGACTATACGAGCAGTACTTC. Translation gives CASRSGGLYEQYF.

This chain links TRBV7-3 with TRBJ2-3, with TRBD2 identical over 9 bases. Germline V lookup: CDR1 SGHTA, CDR2 FQGTGA. V trimming: 2 bases; J trimming: 3 bases; junction bases outside the gene matches: 15. The CDR3 extends over 19 amino acids. In nucleotides, the CDR3 is TGTGCCAGCAGCTTAGGCCCCAGAACAGCGGGAGGTGGAACAGATACGCAGTATTTT. Translating it yields CASSLGPRTAGGGTDTQYF.

This chain connects TRBV6-1 to TRBJ1-2; D not resolved. There are 15 residues in the CDR3. Trimming shortened V by 1 base and J by 3 bases, and 12 bases separated the two germline ends. Germline CDR1 and CDR2: MNHNS and SASEGT. In DNA, the CDR3 is TGTGCCAGCAGTGAAGGATTGGTGAGCGACTATGGCTACACCTTC. This gives the protein CASSEGLVSDYGYTF.